This T cell receptor (beta chain) is from a study of blood T cell repertoires in COVID-19 (dated by TCRdb to about 2020). Describing the broader study: The collaborator samples originated in the United States, Italy and Spain and spanned the acute and convalescent phases of COVID-19. The material from the prospective study consisted of cDNA or gDNA derived from T cells, B-cell-depleted T cells, or PBMCs. Subjects who had been exposed to COVID-19, were actively infected with it, or had recovered from it provided the deeply sampled blood TCRbeta repertoires that made up the dataset. The repertoires were released in a freely available public database meant as a resource for research on the immune response to SARS-CoV-2. The samples were drawn from the first 160 participants of the ongoing ImmuneRACE study and from 1,200 or so subjects provided by 6 global collaborators. Sample metadata almost always included a de-identified subject ID, COVID-19 status, age in years and sex. Where HLA class I and class II types were available, the types were taken from metadata supplied by the sample provider, not from assay-based typing.

The immunoSEQ Assay, a bias-controlled multiplex PCR, was used to amplify TCRbeta CDR3 regions from genomic DNA. In the authors' own workflow: Nucleated cell counts per sample were estimated from amplification of reference gene primers within the assay. Sequence reads were collapsed and filtered to measure the absolute abundance of every unique TCRbeta CDR3 rearrangement. For each sample, productive Simpson clonality was calculated as the square root of Simpson's diversity index over productive rearrangements. Sourced from immuneACCESS, this table was stored by TCRdb with only in-frame sequences that have V and J called. A share of the clones is absent; for the studies checked, an unresolved V gene accounts for under half, and the remainder has no known explanation. The V and J calls and clone size were taken over from that table, and D and trimming were inferred from the DNA. The sample contains approximately 94,000 clones, around four fifths of them found a single time. The ten top clones hold 12% of the sample.

Collaborating institutions collected whole blood in K2EDTA tubes following their own protocols. For TCRbeta analysis, collaborator samples were shipped as frozen whole blood, as isolated PBMCs, or as DNA extracted from either sample type. Beyond this particular receptor, the publication reports: The quantity of clinical and demographic metadata differed by source and by participant and was supplied without curation.

Points on this clone: Its antigen specificity is not known. Within one base of it there is no much larger clone, and no base qualities were kept.

Inclusive of the bounding cysteine and phenylalanine, the CDR3 is 14 residues long. Only the CDR3 DNA stays, 42 bases, in frame from base 1. Reading the germline V gene gives CDR1 SGHDT and CDR2 YYEEEE. V loses 2 bases of germline sequence and J loses 5 bases, and the interval between the two ends is 13 bases. Sequencing was performed on peripheral blood. The rearranged chain carries TRBV5-6 and TRBJ1-1, and the D gene may be TRBD1, 5 bases matching. The TCR was taken from a woman in her 70s with acute or convalescent COVID-19. CDR3 reads: CASSFPPRETEAFF. The DNA reads TGTGCCAGCAGCTTCCCCCCCAGGGAAACTGAAGCTTTCTTT.